What follows describes a single T cell receptor (beta chain). The antigen remains unidentified. This entry comes from a study of cytomegalovirus exposure and HLA in healthy donors. Study findings and constraints: Cytomegalovirus status was reportedly diagnosed by the classifier with high specificity and sensitivity.

Germline-derived CDR1 and CDR2 are SGHAT and FQNNGV. The CDR3 runs to 13 residues. The germline V and J ends were trimmed by 0 bases and 2 bases, with 5 bases remaining between them. In the PCR, 60 Vbeta and 13 Jbeta primers were used. Method: immunoSEQ multiplex PCR; TCRdb's copy keeps in-frame clones and lacks some. The sample consists of a few hundred thousand clones, 70% to 80% of them appearing once. The clonotype was recovered from a woman under 40 in good health and CMV-seronegative. Sequences were obtained from PBMCs. This chain uses TRBV11-2 with TRBJ2-7; D ambiguous. The CDR3 coding sequence is TGTGCCAGCAGCTTAGACGGTGCCTACGAGCAGTACTTC. Translating gives CASSLDGAYEQYF.